This TCR beta chain was recovered during a study of cytomegalovirus exposure and HLA in healthy donors (dated by TCRdb to 2016 to 2017). Some background on the complete study: According to an earlier analysis of several hundred of the donors, some 170 million T cells yielded over 100 million unique TCR beta sequences and about 300 Gb of sequence data. The genetic ancestry cluster associated with self-reported Caucasian donors included 81% of the 398 genotyped donors. All discovery cohort repertoires had been generated using a single sequencing platform. An early release that covered more than 550 HLA-typed donors contained approximately 300 gigabases of sequencing data and 80 million or so unique TCR sequences. The study was designed to test whether signatures of past pathogen exposure could be identified by cataloging public T cell receptors. Class I and class II HLA loci were covered by the typing at four-digit resolution. An earlier analysis of 587 of the donors used high-throughput TCR beta sequencing to judge whether each TCR beta V gene segment behaved as functional or pseudogenic. A later genetic analysis used genome-wide SNP genotypes for about 65% of the 666 donors, treating that subset as a discovery cohort. About five DR-DQ haplotypes were treated as single units for association and clustering because of strong linkage in the cohort. Typing coverage differed by locus: A, B, C, DRB1 and DQB1 were typed in about 629-640 donors, DQA1 in 500 to 550, DPA1 in some 600, and DPB1 in just under 490. Alongside the repertoire data, information on donor age, sex, ethnicity and CMV serostatus was compiled. The study used immunosequencing to profile the T cell repertoires of around 600 subjects and linked those repertoires to cytomegalovirus serostatus. Among 300 to 450 genotyped donors of the cohort, an average of roughly 240,000 unique TCR beta nucleotide sequences were sequenced per donor, about a sixth of them non-productive. Besides the first cohort of around 670 subjects, a separate validation cohort made up of 95 to 150 different subjects was used. The later analysis used no new phenotypic data to find candidate immune exposures, relying instead on TCR beta sequences and their occurrence across donors. In a later analysis, previously published TCR beta repertoires from 666 donors were re-analyzed and high-resolution HLA genotyping was added so that TCR occurrence patterns could be studied. The study combined high-throughput TCR immunosequencing, statistical association of individual TCRs with disease status, and machine learning to predict cytomegalovirus infection status.

The cohort comprised around 690 healthy bone marrow donors. All cohort members were sampled while nominally healthy, although unrecorded immune exposures were likely present. The donor was CMV seronegative and was included in the group of 352 seronegative cohort members. A peripheral blood sample was provided by each donor, and peripheral blood mononuclear cells were used for TCR beta sequencing. Genomic DNA was extracted from the blood cell samples with the Qiagen DNeasy Blood Extraction Kit. Of note for this clone: The antigen it binds to is not known. Per-nucleotide qualities are absent, and no much larger clonotype sits a single base away.

What the study reported, not specific to this receptor: In vitro tests confirmed that a few of the cytomegalovirus-associated TCR beta chains recognize cytomegalovirus antigens. In a later analysis, most CMV-associated TCR beta chains were found to appear HLA-restricted, with HLA associations seemingly driven largely by CMV exposure. When HLA alleles, especially DR and DQ, strongly co-occurred, TCR associations were difficult to assign to individual alleles. Some IMGT-functional V segments, including TRBV6-2 and TRBV6-3, could not be told apart with the 87-base-pair reads, so those segments were excluded. According to the authors, the approach could potentially be generalized to other disease states and immunological phenotypes. Correlated functional status among segregating V segments might reflect linkage disequilibrium, but an unknown experimental factor could not be ruled out. A later analysis associated about 17,000 TCR beta sequences with specific HLA alleles at a false discovery rate of 0.05. A later analysis found that HLA-associated TCR beta chains were more clonally expanded and had lower generation probabilities than equally common non-associated chains. Only TCR beta chains were sequenced in this cohort, and the absence of alpha or paired-chain data limited detectable features. In both the original and validation cohorts, the classifier was reported to diagnose cytomegalovirus status with high specificity and sensitivity. HLA typing was unavailable for some donors at each locus, so association tests used only the typed subset. A further reported finding was that TCR beta sequences accurately predicted the HLA-A and HLA-B alleles for most subjects in the first cohort. Compared with the roughly 600-donor mean, donors in an Asian-associated ancestry cluster had fewer N-insertions in productive TCRs, according to a later genetic analysis. The sequencing pipeline was judged likely to have produced a cluster of highly shared sequence variants as a technical artifact. An association between a missense DCLRE1C variant and V-gene and J-gene trimming of TCR beta chains was found in a later genetic analysis and replicated in an independent cohort. Because counts were too low, more than 15 rarely observed V segments, including chromosome 9 orphons, were left out of the earlier analysis of a few hundred of the donors. Most TCR sequences were seen in very few donors, while some public TCRs were found in many individuals. A later analysis reported that several top co-occurrence clusters appeared linked to parvovirus B19, influenza, CMV and Epstein-Barr virus. The study gave a list of under 200 TCR beta chains associated with cytomegalovirus. In a later analysis, TCR association rates were found to vary across HLA loci, with the most associated TCRs seen for DRB1 alleles and the fewest for HLA-C alleles. The only immune exposure information available for the cohort was CMV serostatus. The presence/absence analyses assumed that sequencing depth was roughly uniform across donors, and that assumption may not be true. An earlier analysis of around 540 of the donors showed that most TCR beta V segments appeared in productive rearrangements either about 90% or about 30% of the time, which broadly matched IMGT annotations.

The protocol used for the library was the immunoSEQ multiplex PCR assay. For the multiplex PCR, a mixture combining 60 forward primers for TCR Vbeta segments and 13 reverse primers for TCR Jbeta segments was used. Amplification of the CDR3 region of rearranged TCR beta genes was performed with a multiplex PCR assay on genomic DNA. The Illumina HiSeq System was used to sequence the amplified TCR beta libraries as 87-base-pair reads. Turning to the authors' computational methods: In a later analysis, approximately 74 million unique TCR beta chains were counted across the 690 or so repertoires, and roughly 11 million of these chains were shared by at least two donors. A nearest-neighbor algorithm error-corrected the raw reads and collapsed the reads into unique sequences, merging closely related sequences to remove PCR and sequencing errors. Alignment of CDR3 sequences to IMGT reference sequences was used to assign V, D and J gene segments. For a sequence to be retained, a match of at least six nucleotides to both a V gene segment and a J gene segment was required. A rearrangement was called productive if the CDR3 had no stop codons and remained in frame with V and J, and every other rearrangement was called non-productive. CDR3 was defined by IMGT convention, running from the second conserved V-encoded cysteine to the conserved J-encoded phenylalanine. The earlier analysis of about 560 of the donors excluded any sequence lacking an unambiguous match to a single V gene segment. An earlier analysis of several hundred of the donors called V segments functional above 56.7% productive rearrangements and segregating when the between-donor standard deviation exceeded 5%. To diagnose cytomegalovirus status from the catalog of TCR beta chain sequences, a statistical classification framework was built. In a later analysis, V and J genes were assigned by comparing TCR nucleotide sequences against IMGT/GENE-DB human TR gene sequences. Using the TCRdist pipeline, a later analysis assigned CDR3 sequences along with most-parsimonious VDJ recombination scenarios. In a later analysis, every TCR beta chain was defined by the combination of its CDR3 amino acid sequence and its V-gene family, and reads without a unique V-gene family were dropped. As a way to deal with suspected cross-contamination and a sequencing artifact, a later analysis dropped roughly 600 nucleotide sequences that were highly shared and had low generation probability. In a later analysis, a clonal expansion index for each public chain was calculated from normalized within-repertoire ranks of inferred template counts. A later analysis computed generation probabilities with a VDJ recombination model fitted to out-of-frame rearrangements, and checked the results against IGoR. Hypergeometric tests were used in a later analysis to score TCR-TCR, TCR-HLA and TCR-CMV co-occurrence, with a repertoire-size bias correction applied to the TCR pairs. False discovery rates were estimated in a later analysis by permuting HLA or CMV assignments 20 times. A later analysis grouped co-occurring TCRs with DBSCAN, adding TCRdist sequence similarity when clustering within HLA-allele-positive subsets. Repertoires with fewer than 30,000 or more than 120,000 public chains were left out of co-occurrence clustering, as were several repertoires with anomalous nucleotide sharing. TCRdb provides this immuneACCESS table in a form limited to in-frame rearrangements. Some clones are lacking; in checked studies, under half of them reflect an unresolved V gene, and why the rest are absent is not known. From that table come the V and J calls and clone size; the DNA was used to work out D and trimming. Within this sample are roughly 100,000 clones, with 83% of them counted one time only. The ten top clones hold about 6.3% of the sample.

The CDR3 starts with the cysteine, ends with the phenylalanine, and has 17 residues. The only DNA kept is the CDR3, 51 bases in frame from the first base. CDR1 and CDR2, per the germline V gene, are MDHEN and SYDVKM. Compared with germline, V lacks 1 base and J lacks 2 bases; bases without a gene match: 4. The chain is assembled from TRBV28 and TRBJ2-2, and TRBD2 aligns with 10 junction nucleotides. Sequenced input: PBMCs. The sequence was obtained from a young man in good health and CMV-seronegative. Here is the DNA: TGTGCCAGCAGTTTATCAGGACTAGCGGTTAACACCGGGGAGCTGTTTTTT. Its protein is CASSLSGLAVNTGELFF.